This section outlines one TCR beta chain sequence together with its context. The PCR ran on 60 Vbeta and 13 Jbeta primers. The repertoire was sequenced with immunoSEQ multiplex PCR; TCRdb's copy has only in-frame clones and lacks some. The sample totals tens of thousands of clones. This entry is derived from a study of cytomegalovirus exposure and HLA in healthy donors. Per germline, CDR1 MNHEY and CDR2 SMNVEV (reference sequence). Trimming removed 5 bases from V and 8 bases from J; junction bases left unmatched: 9. The CDR3 runs to 14 residues. The rearrangement links TRBV27 to TRBJ1-2; 9 positions match TRBD1. The sequence derives from a woman aged 18-29 years in good health and CMV-seronegative. The sequenced material came from PBMCs. CDR3 protein: CASSPQPDRGGYTF. The CDR3 nucleotides read TGTGCCAGCAGTCCCCAGCCGGACAGGGGCGGCTACACCTTC.